The 10 T cell receptor beta chains listed next were all sequenced from one sample in a study of blood T cell repertoires in COVID-19. The data were produced by immunoSEQ multiplex PCR, yet TCRdb's version contains in-frame clones alone and is incomplete. The sample has about 170,000 clones, just under 85% seen once. Sequencing was done on a sample of peripheral blood. Source of these receptors: an elderly woman with COVID-19, enrolled during active disease.

J is TRBJ1-2 and V is TRBV5-6; 7 positions agree with TRBD1. The length of the CDR3 is 15 residues. The germline gives CDR1 SGHDT, CDR2 YYEEEE. The V segment lost 4 bases and the J segment 2 bases; nucleotides outside the gene matches: 8. This CDR3 reads CASSPAGQSNYGYTF. The CDR3 DNA sequence: TGTGCCAGCAGCCCGGCGGGACAGAGCAACTATGGCTACACCTTC.

This sequence joins TRBV2 and TRBJ2-6; D gene ambiguous. With 6 bases removed from V and 0 bases from J, the gap between germline ends came to 6 bases. CDR3 length: 14 amino acids. Germline V CDR1 and CDR2: SNHLY, FYNNEI. CDR3 in DNA: TGTGCCAGCAGCTACTCCTCTGGGGCCAACGTCCTGACTTTC. This sequence encodes CASSYSSGANVLTF.

The gene calls are TRBV5-1 and TRBJ2-5; TRBD2 aligns across 7 bases. J was trimmed by 3 bases and V by 4 bases; bases with no gene match: 3. The CDR3 totals 13 residues. Germline CDR1 is SGHRS and CDR2 is YFSETQ. CDR3 DNA: TGCGCCAGCAGCCCAAGCGGGAAAGAGACCCAGTACTTC. As protein: CASSPSGKETQYF.

The V gene is TRBV10-2, the J gene TRBJ2-3; D ambiguous. CDR1 is WSHSY and CDR2 is SAAADI in the germline V gene. The CDR3 sequence is 11 residues long. Trimming left V 5 bases short and J 4 bases short, with 4 bases between. This CDR3 is CASSLADTQYF. DNA for the CDR3: TGCGCCAGCAGTCTAGCAGATACGCAGTATTTT.

This clone was observed a few times. The rearrangement uses TRBV5-1 and TRBJ1-6; D might be TRBD1 (6 bases). V was trimmed by 0 bases and J by 7 bases, leaving 11 bases between them. The CDR3 covers 15 residues. Germline CDR1 reads SGHRS; CDR2 reads YFSETQ. The DNA of the CDR3 is TGCGCCAGCAGCTTGGCAGGGGCGGACAATTCACCCCTCCACTTT. Encoded protein: CASSLAGADNSPLHF.

Only one count was recorded for this clone. The V gene is TRBV18, the J gene TRBJ2-5; D might be TRBD2 (6 bases). Germline V gives CDR1 KGHSH, CDR2 LQKENI. V lost 1 base to trimming and J lost 2 bases, with 14 bases between them. This CDR3 is 16 amino acids long. The CDR3, as DNA: TGTGCCAGCTCACCACTCGGAGGGAGCGGGCAAGAGACCCAGTACTTC. This translates into CASSPLGGSGQETQYF.

The V and J genes are TRBV5-4 and TRBJ2-7, with 7 bases lining up with TRBD2. The CDR3 is 17 amino acids. Germline-derived CDR1 and CDR2 are SGHNT and YYREEE (reference sequence). Trimming removed 0 bases from V and 0 bases from J; junction bases left unmatched: 9. The CDR3 DNA reads as TGTGCCAGCAGCTTGGTACTTACTAGCGCGGGCTCCTACGAGCAGTACTTC. This translates into CASSLVLTSAGSYEQYF.

DNA for the CDR3: TGTGCCAGCAGTTTAGCGGGACTCCTTATGGATGAGCAGTTCTTC. Protein: CASSLAGLLMDEQFF. V is TRBV28 and J is TRBJ2-1; D possibly corresponds to TRBD2 (6 bases). V shed 2 bases and J shed 8 bases, with 16 bases lying between them. The CDR3 runs 15 residues. Germline CDR1 reads MDHEN; CDR2 reads SYDVKM.

The chain uses TRBV7-3 and TRBJ2-1; tentative D call: TRBD2 (6 bases). The CDR3 has 16 amino acids. Germline assignment: CDR1 SGHTA and CDR2 FQGTGA. The V and J ends lost 5 bases and 0 bases respectively, with 14 bases between them. CDR3 nucleotide sequence: TGTGCCAGCAGCAAAACGGGACTTGACTCCTACAATGAGCAGTTCTTC. It is translated as CASSKTGLDSYNEQFF.

The CDR3 is CASSRGQGKETQYF. CDR3 nucleotides: TGTGCCAGCAGCCGGGGACAGGGCAAAGAGACCCAGTACTTC. J is TRBJ2-5 and V is TRBV6-2 or TRBV6-3; 9 bases match TRBD1. Per the germline V gene, CDR1 is MNHEY and CDR2 is SVGEGT. This CDR3 contains 14 residues. Trimming took 6 bases from V and 3 from J; bases not matched to a gene: 5.